The 3 T cell receptor beta chains in this list originate from one sample, sequenced in a study of blood T cell repertoires in COVID-19. The assay was immunoSEQ multiplex PCR, and TCRdb's table has in-frame clones only and misses some. This table has more than 200,000 clones, 88% appearing once. The specimen was peripheral blood. These receptors all come from a woman in her sixties with acute or convalescent COVID-19.

The chain combines TRBV5-1 with TRBJ1-2, with a tentative D call TRBD1 (5 bases). With 0 bases removed from V and 6 bases from J, the gap between germline ends came to 12 bases. This CDR3 has 14 amino acids. The germline V gene encodes CDR1 SGHRS and CDR2 YFSETQ. The CDR3 region has the DNA TGCGCCAGCAGCTTGGCAGTCAGGGCGGATGGCTACACCTTC. It yields the protein CASSLAVRADGYTF.

The chain joins TRBV7-2 to TRBJ1-6; TRBD1 aligns across 8 bases. Germline values: CDR1 SGHTA, CDR2 FQGNSA. The CDR3 contains 16 residues. J gave up 7 bases and V 0 bases, and 5 bases lay outside the gene matches. The CDR3 DNA follows: TGTGCCAGCAGCTTAGCTATACAGGGGGGAAATTCACCCCTCCACTTT. Translating gives CASSLAIQGGNSPLHF.

The chain combines TRBV3-1 (or the pseudogene TRBV3-2) with TRBJ1-1; TRBD1 aligns across 12 bases. Germline CDR1 reads LGHDT; CDR2 reads YNNKEL (reference sequence). J lost 5 bases, V lost 4 bases, and 17 bases had no gene match. CDR3 length equals 19 residues. CDR3 residues: CASSRNPPTGQGARTEAFF. CDR3 nucleotides: TGTGCCAGCAGCCGGAACCCCCCCACGGGACAGGGGGCGCGAACTGAAGCTTTCTTT.